A selection of T cell receptor beta chains follows, all from one sample in a study of T cell responses to AZD1222 COVID-19 vaccine. Some clones are missing from TCRdb's copy, which holds only in-frame ones; the method was immunoSEQ multiplex PCR. The sample holds about 130,000 clones; 75% to 90% are singletons and the top ten take 6.3%. This sample comprised peripheral blood, obtained on day 0 of AZD1222 vaccination. The receptors shown here come from an adult in good health. CDR3s include the opening cysteine and the closing phenylalanine or tryptophan. Fields, in order: J gene, V gene, D gene, clone size, CDR3 protein, CDR3 DNA. The D gene is left open where the match is weak. Size is omitted from some rows. Given values are once, few, many or a class for expanded clones.

>TRBJ1-1|TRBV7-9|.|.
CASSLKGPLNTEAFF
TGTGCCAGCAGCCTCAAGGGGCCACTGAACACTGAAGCTTTCTTT
>TRBJ1-2|TRBV18|.|.
CASSQSDSYGYTF
TGTGCCAGCTCACAATCGGACAGTTATGGCTACACCTTC
>TRBJ1-5|TRBV6-5|.|.
CASSQYRNQPQHF
TGTGCCAGCAGTCAGTATCGGAATCAGCCCCAGCATTTT
>TRBJ2-5|TRBV5-4|.|.
CASSPDYERIQETQYF
TGTGCCAGCAGCCCCGACTACGAGCGGATCCAAGAGACCCAGTACTTC
>TRBJ1-4|TRBV27|TRBD1|.
CASSSGTGREEKLFF
TGTGCCAGCAGTTCAGGGACAGGGCGGGAAGAAAAACTGTTTTTT
>TRBJ1-3|TRBV9|.|.
CASSVTGESAGNTIYF
TGTGCCAGCAGCGTGACTGGGGAATCGGCCGGAAACACCATATATTTT
>TRBJ2-5|TRBV7-9|.|.
CASSPQGIRKETQYF
TGTGCCAGCAGCCCGCAGGGGATACGGAAGGAGACCCAGTACTTC
>TRBJ1-2|TRBV3-1/TRBV3-2|TRBD1|.
CASRQGAEGYTF
TGTGCCAGCAGACAGGGGGCGGAGGGCTACACCTTC
>TRBJ1-2|TRBV18|.|once
CASSAVGTEGSYGYTF
TGTGCCAGCTCCGCGGTGGGGACGGAAGGGAGCTATGGCTACACCTTC
>TRBJ1-2|TRBV4-3|.|.
CASSREIGGRDYGYTF
TGCGCCAGCAGCCGAGAGATTGGGGGGAGAGACTATGGCTACACCTTC
>TRBJ1-2|TRBV5-1|.|once
CASSTTGTVNYGYTF
TGCGCCAGCAGCACCACCGGGACTGTAAACTATGGCTACACCTTC
>TRBJ1-2|TRBV27|.|once
CASSFRRGGGYTF
TGTGCCAGCAGTTTTCGTCGGGGTGGCGGCTACACCTTC
>TRBJ1-6|TRBV13|.|.
CASSSGRGGSPLHF
TGTGCCAGCAGCTCCGGCCGGGGTGGTTCACCCCTCCACTTT
>TRBJ1-5|TRBV30|.|.
CAWSVGRGQPQHF
TGTGCCTGGAGTGTAGGCAGGGGACAGCCCCAGCATTTT
>TRBJ1-1|TRBV20-1|.|.
CSGRGYPEAFF
TGCAGTGGAAGGGGATACCCTGAAGCTTTCTTT
>TRBJ2-7|TRBV6-5|.|.
CASGQSSPSEQYF
TGTGCCAGCGGACAGTCCTCACCCTCCGAGCAGTACTTC
>TRBJ1-6|TRBV5-1|.|.
CASSLVGLSGSPLHF
TGCGCCAGCAGCTTGGTAGGGTTGTCGGGGTCACCCCTCCACTTT
>TRBJ1-1|TRBV3-1/TRBV3-2|.|once
CASSQGRGWNTEAFF
TGTGCCAGCAGCCAAGGCCGTGGGTGGAACACTGAAGCTTTCTTT
>TRBJ2-6|TRBV4-1|.|.
CASSQQGVGLGAGANVLTF
TGCGCCAGCAGCCAACAAGGGGTTGGGCTGGGAGCTGGGGCCAACGTCCTGACTTTC
>TRBJ1-6|TRBV19|.|.
CASREQGGSSPLHF
TGTGCCAGTAGGGAACAGGGTGGAAGTTCACCCCTCCACTTT
>TRBJ1-2|TRBV19|.|.
CASCRTESYGYTF
TGTGCCAGTTGCCGAACCGAAAGCTATGGCTACACCTTC
>TRBJ1-4|TRBV4-3|.|.
CASSPRGFATNEKLFF
TGCGCCAGCAGTCCCAGGGGCTTTGCAACTAATGAAAAACTGTTTTTT
>TRBJ1-2|TRBV15|.|.
CATSRGEGSYGYTF
TGTGCCACCAGCAGAGGGGAGGGTAGCTATGGCTACACCTTC
>TRBJ2-1|TRBV5-6|TRBD2|.
CASSLDGLAGTYNEQFF
TGTGCCAGCAGCTTGGATGGACTAGCGGGGACCTACAATGAGCAGTTCTTC
>TRBJ1-2|TRBV30|.|.
CAWSVTHRDGYTF
TGTGCCTGGAGTGTCACACACAGGGATGGCTACACCTTC
>TRBJ1-4|TRBV6-2/TRBV6-3|.|.
CASSWGGPNEKLFF
TGTGCCAGCAGTTGGGGGGGGCCCAATGAAAAACTGTTTTTT
>TRBJ1-2|TRBV18|TRBD1|.
CASSPDRGSGYTF
TGTGCCAGCTCACCGGACAGGGGTTCTGGCTACACCTTC
>TRBJ2-7|TRBV6-5|.|.
CASSKYGGSDLKQYF
TGTGCCAGCAGTAAGTACGGGGGTTCGGACTTGAAGCAGTACTTC
>TRBJ2-2|TRBV5-6|.|once
CASSRELNTGELFF
TGTGCCAGCAGCCGCGAACTGAACACCGGGGAGCTGTTTTTT
>TRBJ1-1|TRBV4-1|.|.
CASSPGQNTEAFF
TGCGCCAGCAGCCCCGGACAGAACACTGAAGCTTTCTTT
>TRBJ2-2|TRBV30|.|.
CAWMRGQNTGELFF
TGTGCCTGGATGAGGGGTCAGAACACCGGGGAGCTGTTTTTT
>TRBJ1-1|TRBV27|.|.
CASSSPLGTEAFF
TGTGCCAGCAGTTCGCCTCTAGGGACTGAAGCTTTCTTT
>TRBJ1-2|TRBV27|.|.
CASSSPLRSGDYGYTF
TGTGCCAGCAGTTCTCCCCTGCGGAGCGGGGACTATGGCTACACCTTC
>TRBJ1-2|TRBV4-1|TRBD1|.
CASSQIIPTGGNYGYTF
TGCGCCAGCAGCCAAATCATTCCGACAGGGGGCAACTATGGCTACACCTTC
>TRBJ2-1|TRBV3-1/TRBV3-2|TRBD2|.
CASGGVPPRNTFF
TGTGCCAGCGGGGGGGTTCCTCCTCGTAATACGTTCTTC
>TRBJ1-3|TRBV6-1|.|.
CASSELGKRVSGNTIYF
TGTGCCAGCAGTGAACTGGGGAAGAGGGTCTCTGGAAACACCATATATTTT
>TRBJ1-2|TRBV19|.|few
CASSIPGSGYTF
TGTGCCAGTAGTATCCCAGGGAGTGGCTACACCTTC